This record looks at one T cell receptor (beta chain) sequence and its context. Its specificity is not known. Patients included in sequencing had previously demonstrated CD8+CD57+ cell expansion by flow cytometry. The cohort consisted entirely of patients having severe acquired aplastic anemia. Blood samples were obtained from patients who had received no prior therapy. Germline lookup yields CDR1 LNHDA and CDR2 SQIVND (reference sequence). The CDR3 sequence is 16 residues long. Trimming removed 5 bases from V and 0 bases from J, with 16 bases in between. The data are from a study of CD8+CD57+ T cells in acquired aplastic anemia. Overall study context: An average of 3.2 ug of DNA was obtained from sorted CD4+ and CD8+ cells. Study-wide points: Patients and controls shared 25 to 30 CD8+ CDR3 sequences, which appeared highly expressed in patients and within their immunodominant clones.

The use of genomic DNA as template underpinned the TCR beta VDJ and CDR3 profiling. TCRdb re-called the reads with MiXCR, one entry per CDR3 protein. The top ten clones hold around 1.3% of a sample with under 350,000 distinct CDR3 sequences, 56% of them seen once. The clonotype originates from a human donor with aplastic anemia. The sequenced material came from sorted CD4+, CD8+, or CD8+CD57+ T cells (not recorded which) from PBMCs. V gene TRBV19 combines with J gene TRBJ1-1, with D possibly being TRBD1 (6 bases). The CDR3 here is CASSVKTGLMNTEAFF. The CDR3 coding sequence is TGTGCCAGTAGTGTCAAGACAGGCCTAATGAACACTGAAGCTTTCTTT. Drawing the rest from reference TRBV19 and TRBJ1-1, the complete variable domain is DGGITQSPKYLFRKEGQNVTLSCEQNLNHDAMYWYRQDPGQGLRLIYYSQIVNDFQKGDIAEGYSVSREKKESFPLTVTSAQKNPTAFYLCASSVKTGLMNTEAFFGQGTRLTVV.